The 3 T cell receptor beta chains below come from one sample, sequenced in a study of T cell repertoires in cytomegalovirus infection. TCRdb independently ran MiXCR on the reads; one entry per CDR3 protein. Among approximately 120,000 distinct CDR3 sequences listed, about 30% were seen once. Their antigens are not known. Specimen: CD8+ T cells from cultured PBMCs, collected from culture after CMV antigen stimulation. These receptors came from a human donor in good health (CMV status not recorded). Some clones in this sample may be carry-over from other donors' samples.

V is TRBV29-1 and J is TRBJ2-3, with a possible D match to TRBD1 (5 bases). This CDR3 is 16 amino acids long. Germline V lookup: CDR1 SQVTM, CDR2 ANQGSEA. Trimming left V 3 bases short and J 0 bases short, with 16 bases between. The CDR3 coding sequence is TGCAGCGTTGACTCGGACATTTCCGATAGCACAGATACGCAGTATTTT. Translated: CSVDSDISDSTDTQYF.

The rearrangement joins TRBV27 to TRBJ1-2; D is unclear. Germline loops: CDR1 MNHEY, CDR2 SMNVEV (reference sequence). Between the trimmed V and J ends, which lost 7 bases and 3 bases, there was a span of 18 bases. The CDR3 runs 15 residues. CDR3 sequence: CASTFLGAHHYGYTF. The CDR3 region has the DNA TGTGCCAGCACCTTCCTCGGAGCCCACCACTATGGCTACACCTTC.

This clonotype was observed at least ten times. V gene TRBV7-2 combines with J gene TRBJ1-5; D perhaps matches TRBD1 (6 bases). Germline V gene sequence: CDR1 SGHTA, CDR2 FQGNSA. Deletions cut 5 bases from V and 7 bases from J, with 18 bases between. This CDR3 spans 15 amino acids. CDR3 DNA: TGTGCCAGCAGCGCCCGGACAGAGTTAGGCCAGCCCCAGCATTTT. Amino acids: CASSARTELGQPQHF.